This paragraph covers one T cell receptor (beta chain) sequence. Its antigen is as yet unknown. The data stem from a study of cytomegalovirus exposure and HLA in healthy donors. Findings and caveats of the study: Some TCR beta chains (164 of them) were listed as cytomegalovirus-associated. In vitro, three CMV-associated chains proved specific for CMV antigens.

TCRdb's copy holds only in-frame clones and misses some; the assay was immunoSEQ multiplex PCR. The sample records 150,000 to 200,000 clones, about 81% being singletons. CDR3 size: 14 residues. V gave up 3 bases and J gave up 3 bases, with 12 bases separating them. Germline CDR1 GTSNPN, CDR2 SVGIG (reference sequence). The chain combines TRBV30 with TRBJ1-5, with D perhaps TRBD1 (5 bases). The TCR originated in a woman aged 30 to 39 in good health and CMV-seronegative. The sample comprised PBMCs. The CDR3 DNA sequence: TGTGCCTGGAGCTTTCGACAGTACAATCAGCCCCAGCATTTT. Residues: CAWSFRQYNQPQHF.